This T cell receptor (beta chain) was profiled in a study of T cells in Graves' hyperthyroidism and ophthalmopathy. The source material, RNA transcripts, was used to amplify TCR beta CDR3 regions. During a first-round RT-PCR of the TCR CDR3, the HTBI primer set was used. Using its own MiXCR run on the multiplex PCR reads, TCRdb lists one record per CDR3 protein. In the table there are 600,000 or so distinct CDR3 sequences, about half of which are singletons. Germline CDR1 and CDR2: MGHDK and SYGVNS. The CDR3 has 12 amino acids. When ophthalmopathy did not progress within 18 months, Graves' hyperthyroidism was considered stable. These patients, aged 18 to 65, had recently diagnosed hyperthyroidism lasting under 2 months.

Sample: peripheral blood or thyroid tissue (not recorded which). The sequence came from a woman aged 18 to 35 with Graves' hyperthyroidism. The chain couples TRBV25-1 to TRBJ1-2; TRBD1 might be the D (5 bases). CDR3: CARGEAGYGYTF. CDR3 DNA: TGTGCTAGAGGGGAGGCGGGCTATGGCTACACCTTC.